The present entry profiles one T cell receptor beta chain with its context. Its antigen is not identified. The source of the sample is a study of blood T cells in healthy people across ages. Isolating PBMCs gave at least 6 million of these cells per sample. General study points: It was found that TCR beta diversity correlated strongly with the percentage of naive T cells.

The authors ran a second PCR of about 6 to 11 cycles using a sample-barcoded 5' primer and a J-beta primer mix. From the 5' RACE reads, TCRdb called clonotypes with MiXCR, one entry per CDR3 protein. The sample holds under 1 million distinct CDR3 sequences, approximately 48% seen once. The TCR sequence derives from a man aged 60 to 69 in good health. Input material: blood.

The CDR3 sequence: CASSWGVRNTDTQYF. The DNA of the CDR3 is TGTGCCAGCAGCTGGGGGGTTAGGAACACAGATACGCAGTATTTT. The rearrangement joins TRBV11-3 to TRBJ2-3; weak D call: TRBD2 (6 bases). Germline V CDR1 and CDR2: SGHNT, YENEEA. V was pared by 4 bases and J by 2 bases, with 13 bases between. This CDR3 has 15 amino acids.